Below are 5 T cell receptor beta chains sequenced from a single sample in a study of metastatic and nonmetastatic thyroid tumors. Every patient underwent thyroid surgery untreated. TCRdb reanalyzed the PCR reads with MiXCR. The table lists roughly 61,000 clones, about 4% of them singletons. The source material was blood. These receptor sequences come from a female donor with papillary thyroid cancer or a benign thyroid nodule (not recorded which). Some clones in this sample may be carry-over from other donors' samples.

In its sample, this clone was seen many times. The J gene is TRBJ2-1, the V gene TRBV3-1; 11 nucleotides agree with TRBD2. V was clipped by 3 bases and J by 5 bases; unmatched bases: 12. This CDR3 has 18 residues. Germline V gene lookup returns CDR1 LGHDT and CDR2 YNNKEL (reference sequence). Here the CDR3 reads CASSQDFPGLAVNNEQFF. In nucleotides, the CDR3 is TGTGCCAGCAGCCAGGATTTTCCGGGACTAGCGGTAAACAATGAGCAGTTCTTC.

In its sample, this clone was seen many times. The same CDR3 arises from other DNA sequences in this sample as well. CDR3 DNA: TGTGCCAGCAGCTATAGCGGGAGTGCAGATACGCAGTATTTT. This translates into CASSYSGSADTQYF. This chain connects TRBV7-9 to TRBJ2-3, with 9 bases that match TRBD2. The V segment lost 4 bases and the J segment 4 bases; nucleotides outside the gene matches: 3. The CDR3 is made up of 14 amino acids. From germline, CDR1 is SEHNR and CDR2 FQNEAQ (reference sequence).

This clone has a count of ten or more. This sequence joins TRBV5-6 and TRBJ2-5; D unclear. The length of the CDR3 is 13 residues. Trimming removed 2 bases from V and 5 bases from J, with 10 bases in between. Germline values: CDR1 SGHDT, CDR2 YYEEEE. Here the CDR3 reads CASSFGSLETQYF. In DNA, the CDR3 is TGTGCCAGCAGCTTTGGTAGCCTGGAGACCCAGTACTTC.

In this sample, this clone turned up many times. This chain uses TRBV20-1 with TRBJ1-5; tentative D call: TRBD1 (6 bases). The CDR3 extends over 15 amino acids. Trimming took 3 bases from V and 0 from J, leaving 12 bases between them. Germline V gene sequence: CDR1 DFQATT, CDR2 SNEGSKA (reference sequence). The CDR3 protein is CSASPRGYSNQPQHF. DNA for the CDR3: TGCAGTGCTAGCCCCAGGGGTTATAGCAATCAGCCCCAGCATTTT.

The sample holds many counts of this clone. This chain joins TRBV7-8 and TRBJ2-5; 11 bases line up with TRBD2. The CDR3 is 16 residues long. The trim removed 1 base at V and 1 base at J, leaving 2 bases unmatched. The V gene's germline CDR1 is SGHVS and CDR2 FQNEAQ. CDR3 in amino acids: CASSLGLAGRQETQYF. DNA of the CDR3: TGTGCCAGCAGCTTAGGACTAGCGGGACGCCAAGAGACCCAGTACTTC.